Shown below are 2 T cell receptor beta chains from a single sample sequenced in a study of CD8 T cells in Susac syndrome. Random hexamers were used to reverse transcribe an amount of about 0.45 to 1 ug RNA. From the immunoSEQ multiplex PCR reads, TCRdb called clonotypes with MiXCR, one entry per CDR3 protein. The table has about 250,000 distinct CDR3 sequences, 93% seen once. The sequenced material came from CD4+ T cells from PBMCs. The receptors here all came from a human donor with multiple sclerosis.

The genes are TRBV5-6 and TRBJ1-3; D gene ambiguous. CDR1 and CDR2 (germline): SGHDT, YYEEEE. This CDR3 spans 16 amino acids. The germline V and J ends were trimmed by 1 base and 3 bases, with 14 bases remaining between them. For the CDR3, the DNA is TGTGCCAGCAGCTTGCGAGGGTACCGGCTTGGAAACACCATATATTTT. Translation gives CASSLRGYRLGNTIYF.

V and J are TRBV6-5 and TRBJ2-6; D not resolved. The CDR3 is 15 residues long. Trimming took off 0 bases at V and 0 bases at J, with 3 bases between the two ends. Germline V gene lookup returns CDR1 MNHEY and CDR2 SVGAGI. The CDR3 nucleotides are TGTGCCAGCAGTTACTCGTTCTCTGGGGCCAACGTCCTGACTTTC. Amino acid sequence: CASSYSFSGANVLTF.